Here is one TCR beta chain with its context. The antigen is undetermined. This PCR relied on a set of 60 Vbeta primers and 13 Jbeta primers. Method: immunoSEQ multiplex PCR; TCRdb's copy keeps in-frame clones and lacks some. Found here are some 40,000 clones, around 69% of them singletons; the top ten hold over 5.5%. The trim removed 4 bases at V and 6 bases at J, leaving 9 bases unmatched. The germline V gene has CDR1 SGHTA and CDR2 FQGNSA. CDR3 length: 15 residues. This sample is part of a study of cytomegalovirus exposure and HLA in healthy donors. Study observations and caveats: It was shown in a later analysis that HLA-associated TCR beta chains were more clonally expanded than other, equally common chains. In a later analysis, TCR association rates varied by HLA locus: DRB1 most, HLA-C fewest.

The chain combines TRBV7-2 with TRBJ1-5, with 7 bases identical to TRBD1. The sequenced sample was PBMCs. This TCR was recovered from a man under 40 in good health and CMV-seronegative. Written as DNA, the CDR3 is TGTGCCAGCAGCTCTAGACAGGGAGAGGGTCAGCCCCAGCATTTT. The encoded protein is CASSSRQGEGQPQHF.